The source of this T cell receptor beta chain is a study of blood T cell repertoires in COVID-19. Study at large: T cells, B-cell-depleted T cells, or PBMCs provided the cDNA or gDNA that served as material.

Libraries were prepared by immunoSEQ multiplex PCR; TCRdb keeps only in-frame clonotypes and omits some of them. The sample yields tens of thousands of clones, 80% to 90% seen once. The CDR3 extends over 14 amino acids. Losses at the gene ends were 8 bases for V and 5 bases for J; bases not matched to a gene: 6. Germline CDR1 SNHLY, CDR2 FYNNEI. This sequence was found in a human donor in a cohort sampled during active COVID-19. Sample: peripheral blood. The chain recombines TRBV2 with TRBJ2-1; 10 bases align to TRBD2. The CDR3 loop is CASLIGLADNEQFF. The CDR3 DNA sequence: TGTGCCAGCCTCATCGGACTAGCGGACAATGAGCAGTTCTTC.